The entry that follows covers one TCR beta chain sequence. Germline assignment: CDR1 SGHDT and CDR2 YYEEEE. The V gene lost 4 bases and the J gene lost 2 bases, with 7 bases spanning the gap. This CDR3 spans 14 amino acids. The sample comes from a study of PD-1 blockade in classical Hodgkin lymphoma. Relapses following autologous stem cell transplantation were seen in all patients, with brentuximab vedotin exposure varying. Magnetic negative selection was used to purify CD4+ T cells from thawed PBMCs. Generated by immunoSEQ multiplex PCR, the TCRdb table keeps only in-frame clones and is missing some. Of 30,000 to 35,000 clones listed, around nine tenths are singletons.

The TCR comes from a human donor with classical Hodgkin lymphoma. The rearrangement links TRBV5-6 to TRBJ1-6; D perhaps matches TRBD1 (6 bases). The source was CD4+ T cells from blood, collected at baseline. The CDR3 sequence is CASSRDTYNSPLHF. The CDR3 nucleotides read TGTGCCAGCAGCCGGGACACCTATAATTCACCCCTCCACTTT.